These 25 T cell receptor beta chains were all obtained from the same sample, sequenced in a study of blood T cell repertoires in COVID-19. Clones were read by immunoSEQ multiplex PCR, and TCRdb kept only the in-frame ones, dropping some. The table has 250,000 to 400,000 clones, approximately 81% seen once. The sample was PBMCs or T cells enriched from blood (not recorded which). The receptors stem from a woman between 25 and 40 years old who had been exposed to COVID-19.

The chain employs TRBV7-3 and TRBJ2-3; 14 bases line up with TRBD2. The CDR3 consists of 16 residues. Germline assignment: CDR1 SGHTA and CDR2 FQGTGA. Trimming took 4 bases from V and 4 from J; bases not matched to a gene: 4. The CDR3 coding sequence is TGTGCCAGCAGCTCCCGACTAGCGGGGGGGGCAGATACGCAGTATTTT. Encoded protein: CASSSRLAGGADTQYF.

The chain is built from TRBV6-5 and TRBJ1-3, with 10 bases identical to TRBD1. Trimming removed 8 bases from V and 2 bases from J; junction bases left unmatched: 3. Germline-derived CDR1 and CDR2 are MNHEY and SVGAGI. The CDR3 totals 14 residues. In nucleotides, the CDR3 is TGTGCCAGCTCGACAGGGGGCGCTGGAAACACCATATATTTT. Translated, it gives CASSTGGAGNTIYF.

The chain couples TRBV6-5 to TRBJ2-7, with unresolved D. Trimming took 9 bases from V and 3 from J, leaving 21 bases between them. The CDR3 runs 15 residues. Germline CDR1 and CDR2: MNHEY and SVGAGI. CDR3 in DNA: TGTGCCAGTGGGTCTAGTGAATTTTTTTACTACGAGCAGTACTTC. It encodes CASGSSEFFYYEQYF.

V gene TRBV20-1 combines with J gene TRBJ1-3; the D is unclear. The germline V gene has CDR1 DFQATT and CDR2 SNEGSKA (reference sequence). Between the trimmed V and J ends, which lost 7 bases and 0 bases, there was a span of 4 bases. The CDR3 is 11 residues long. CDR3 residues: CSGISGNTIYF. CDR3 bases: TGCAGTGGTATCTCTGGAAACACCATATATTTT.

This chain joins TRBV11-3 and TRBJ1-2; TRBD1 is a possible D gene (5 bases). V was pared by 0 bases and J by 0 bases, with 17 bases between. The CDR3 length is 18 residues. Looked up from germline, CDR1 is SGHNT and CDR2 is YENEEA. The DNA of the CDR3 is TGTGCCAGCAGCTTAGAACGCCCAAGGGGTTCGACTAACTATGGCTACACCTTC. Its protein is CASSLERPRGSTNYGYTF.

V and J are TRBV4-2 and TRBJ1-1; no clear D gene. Trimming cost V 0 bases and J 2 bases, with 10 bases left between them. The CDR3 is 15 amino acids. The germline CDR1 and CDR2 sequences are LGHNA and YNFKEQ. CDR3 region: CASSQDINRNTEAFF. The CDR3 nucleotides read TGTGCCAGCAGCCAAGATATAAACAGAAACACTGAAGCTTTCTTT.

The rearrangement joins TRBV5-1 to TRBJ2-3; 10 nucleotides agree with TRBD1. This CDR3 has 16 residues. The J segment lost 4 bases and the V segment lost 4 bases, leaving 9 bases of the junction unmatched. The germline gives CDR1 SGHRS, CDR2 YFSETQ. The CDR3 is CASSGPGTGDADTQYF. DNA for the CDR3: TGCGCCAGCAGCGGGCCCGGGACAGGGGATGCAGATACGCAGTATTTT.

The CDR3 protein is CASSLGSSTDTQYF. DNA for the CDR3: TGCGCCAGCAGCTTGGGGAGCAGCACAGATACGCAGTATTTT. The V gene is TRBV5-1, the J gene TRBJ2-3, with D uncertain. CDR1 and CDR2 (germline): SGHRS, YFSETQ. The CDR3 is made up of 14 amino acids. Trimming shortened V by 0 bases and J by 0 bases, and 5 bases separated the two germline ends.

A single count supports this clone. V and J are TRBV7-2 and TRBJ2-5; 11 bases map to TRBD2. This CDR3 has 17 amino acids. Per the germline V gene, CDR1 is SGHTA and CDR2 is FQGNSA. The V gene end was trimmed by 2 bases and the J gene end by 5 bases; junction bases not matched to a gene: 10. The CDR3 region is CASSLIYSGGERETQYF. The CDR3 nucleotides read TGTGCCAGCAGCTTAATTTATAGCGGGGGGGAGAGGGAGACCCAGTACTTC.

The rearrangement uses TRBV15 and TRBJ2-5, with D perhaps TRBD1 (5 bases). Trimming removed 0 bases at V and 5 bases at J, with 19 bases between. The CDR3 length is 17 residues. Germline-derived CDR1 and CDR2 are LNHNV and YYDKDF (reference sequence). The CDR3 coding sequence is TGTGCCACCAGCAGAGAAACGAACCCGTGGCCAGGGGAGACCCAGTACTTC. Amino acids: CATSRETNPWPGETQYF.

This clone has more than one count but fewer than ten. V is TRBV3-1 (or the pseudogene TRBV3-2) and J is TRBJ1-3; D not certain. Trimming took off 6 bases at V and 0 bases at J, with 6 bases between the two ends. The CDR3 runs 13 residues. Germline V CDR1 and CDR2: LGHDT, YNNKEL (reference sequence). CDR3 amino acids: CASRQFSGNTIYF. As DNA, the CDR3 is TGTGCCAGCAGACAGTTCTCTGGAAACACCATATATTTT.

The rearrangement joins TRBV7-8 to TRBJ2-5; a possible D gene is TRBD2 (5 bases). The CDR3 runs 21 residues. Germline CDR1 is SGHVS and CDR2 is FQNEAQ. Trimming removed 2 bases from V and 3 bases from J, with 31 bases in between. The CDR3, as DNA: TGTGCCAGCAGCTTACCCCGGGATTTTAAACCCCGACGTGGTATTGAAGAGACCCAGTACTTC. Translation: CASSLPRDFKPRRGIEETQYF.

The gene calls are TRBV3-1 (or the pseudogene TRBV3-2) and TRBJ2-3, with 8 bases matching TRBD2. With V trimmed by 4 bases and J by 0 bases, 6 bases remained unmatched. The length of the CDR3 is 16 residues. CDR1 is LGHDT and CDR2 is YNNKEL in the germline V gene (reference sequence). The DNA for the CDR3 is TGTGCCAGCAGCCCTGCGGGGGGTGGTAGCACAGATACGCAGTATTTT. It translates to CASSPAGGGSTDTQYF.

The chain combines TRBV6-5 with TRBJ2-7; 7 bases fit TRBD2. This CDR3 has 14 amino acids. Looked up from germline, CDR1 is MNHEY and CDR2 is SVGAGI. V lost 8 bases, J lost 0 bases, and 7 bases stayed unmatched. CDR3 region: CASLGGGSSYEQYF. CDR3 nucleotides: TGTGCCAGCCTTGGGGGGGGAAGCTCCTACGAGCAGTACTTC.

This rearrangement joins TRBV4-2 to TRBJ1-2, with no clear D. In germline, CDR1 is LGHNA, CDR2 YNFKEQ. This CDR3 has 15 amino acids. The V and J ends lost 0 bases and 2 bases respectively, with 10 bases between them. The CDR3 sequence is CASSQDIARNYGYTF. As DNA, the CDR3 is TGTGCCAGCAGCCAAGATATCGCCAGGAACTATGGCTACACCTTC.

V and J are TRBV7-6 and TRBJ1-3; 8 bases agree with TRBD1. With 5 bases clipped from V and 0 bases from J, the junction kept 6 bases outside the gene matches. The CDR3 spans 16 residues. CDR1 is SGHVS, CDR2 FNYEAQ, per germline. CDR3 nucleotide sequence: TGTGCCAGCAGCGCCGGGACAGGAGTCTCTGGAAACACCATATATTTT. This translates into CASSAGTGVSGNTIYF.

The rearrangement uses TRBV5-4 and TRBJ1-2; 8 bases line up with TRBD1. There are 15 residues in the CDR3. The V gene's germline CDR1 is SGHNT and CDR2 YYREEE (reference sequence). Losses at the gene ends were 4 bases for V and 2 bases for J; bases not matched to a gene: 7. DNA of the CDR3: TGTGCCAGCAGCACCTGGACAGGGCCCAACTATGGCTACACCTTC. Its translation is CASSTWTGPNYGYTF.

V and J are TRBV5-1 and TRBJ1-6; D ambiguous. Between the trimmed V and J ends, which lost 0 bases and 5 bases, there was a span of 9 bases. Germline CDR1 and CDR2: SGHRS and YFSETQ. The CDR3 has 15 amino acids. CDR3 DNA: TGCGCCAGCAGCTTGGATCTGGAGAATAATTCACCCCTCCACTTT. This translates into CASSLDLENNSPLHF.

This clone occurred once. CDR3 amino acids: CASSEALLGPIYEQYF. CDR3 sequence (DNA): TGTGCCAGCAGTGAAGCGCTCTTGGGGCCAATCTACGAGCAGTACTTC. The chain couples TRBV2 to TRBJ2-7; tentative D call: TRBD1 (5 bases). Germline loops: CDR1 SNHLY, CDR2 FYNNEI. V lost 0 bases and J lost 3, with 15 bases in between. The CDR3 runs 16 residues. Full variable domain (remainder filled in from reference TRBV2 and TRBJ2-7): EPEVTQTPSHQVTQMGQEVILRCVPISNHLYFYWYRQILGQKVEFLVSFYNNEISEKSEIFDDQFSVERPDGSNFTLKIRSTKLEDSAMYFCASSEALLGPIYEQYFGPGTRLTVT.

This clone has only one observation. V gene TRBV7-9 combines with J gene TRBJ2-5; the D gene is possibly TRBD2 (5 bases). Germline CDR1 SEHNR, CDR2 FQNEAQ (reference sequence). This CDR3 is 14 amino acids long. Deletions cut 1 base from V and 1 base from J, with 7 bases between. The CDR3 DNA is TGTGCCAGCAGCTTAGTGAGCGGCCAAGAGACCCAGTACTTC. Its protein product is CASSLVSGQETQYF. Looking up the rest from reference TRBV7-9 and TRBJ2-5 gives the full variable domain: DTGVSQNPRHKITKRGQNVTFRCDPISEHNRLYWYRQTLGQGPEFLTYFQNEAQLEKSRLLSDRFSAERPKGSFSTLEIQRTEQGDSAMYLCASSLVSGQETQYFGPGTRLLVL.

The chain uses TRBV28 and TRBJ2-7, with D tentatively TRBD2 (5 bases). Trimming left V 10 bases short and J 7 bases short, with 17 bases between. The CDR3 is 12 residues long. The V gene's germline CDR1 is MDHEN and CDR2 SYDVKM. CDR3 nucleotides: TGTGCCACCGAGGGCCTTATTCGGGAGCAGTACTTC. Amino acids: CATEGLIREQYF.

This clone was detected a few times. The rearrangement links TRBV10-1 to TRBJ2-2; tentatively, D is TRBD1 (6 bases). The CDR3 contains 14 residues. Per germline, CDR1 WNHNN and CDR2 SYGVQD (reference sequence). Trimming took 5 bases from V and 1 from J, leaving 8 bases between them. The CDR3 region has the DNA TGCGCCAGCAGTCTGGGACAGAACACCGGGGAGCTGTTTTTT. Its translation is CASSLGQNTGELFF.

The rearrangement links TRBV20-1 to TRBJ1-5, with 7 bases identical to TRBD1. The CDR3 sequence is 15 residues long. The germline V gene has CDR1 DFQATT and CDR2 SNEGSKA (reference sequence). V lost 3 bases to trimming and J lost 5 bases; unmatched junction nucleotides: 10. The CDR3 DNA is TGCAGTGCTAGTCGCGGACAGGTGTTAGATCAGCCCCAGCATTTT. As protein: CSASRGQVLDQPQHF.

The chain links TRBV28 to TRBJ2-1, with D unresolved. CDR1 is MDHEN and CDR2 is SYDVKM in the germline V gene. The CDR3 is 12 amino acids. V shed 6 bases and J shed 4 bases, with 7 bases lying between them. The CDR3 DNA is TGTGCCAGCAGACAGTCATACAATGAGCAGTTCTTC. The encoded protein is CASRQSYNEQFF.

The chain couples TRBV5-4 to TRBJ1-5; D is perhaps TRBD1 (5 bases). Germline-derived CDR1 and CDR2 are SGHNT and YYREEE (reference sequence). The CDR3 has 14 amino acids. V lost 0 bases, J lost 3 bases, and 7 bases lay in between. CDR3 residues: CASSLEGNNQPQHF. CDR3 nucleotides: TGTGCCAGCAGCTTGGAGGGGAACAATCAGCCCCAGCATTTT. The full variable domain, rest sourced from reference TRBV5-4 and TRBJ1-5, is ETGVTQSPTHLIKTRGQQVTLRCSSQSGHNTVSWYQQALGQGPQFIFQYYREEENGRGNFPPRFSGLQFPNYSSELNVNALELDDSALYLCASSLEGNNQPQHFGDGTRLSIL.